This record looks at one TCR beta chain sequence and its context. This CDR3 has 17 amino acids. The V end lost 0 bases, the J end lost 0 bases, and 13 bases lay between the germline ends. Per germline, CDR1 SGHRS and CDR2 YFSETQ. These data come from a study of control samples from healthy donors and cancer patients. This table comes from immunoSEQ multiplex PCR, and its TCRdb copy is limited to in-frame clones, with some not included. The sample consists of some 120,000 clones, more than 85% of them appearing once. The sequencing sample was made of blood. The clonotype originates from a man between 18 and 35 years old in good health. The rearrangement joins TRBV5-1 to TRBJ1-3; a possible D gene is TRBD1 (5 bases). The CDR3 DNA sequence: TGCGCCAGCAGCTTGGTTCCAGGGAGTTACTCTGGAAACACCATATATTTT. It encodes CASSLVPGSYSGNTIYF.